The 5 T cell receptor beta chains given below trace back to one sample, sequenced in a study of cytomegalovirus exposure and HLA in healthy donors. Vbeta (60) and Jbeta (13) primers were used in the PCR. Repertoires were generated with immunoSEQ multiplex PCR, while TCRdb's copy carries only in-frame clones and drops some. The sample includes some 96,000 clones, roughly three quarters of them seen just once. Source material: PBMCs. These receptor sequences come from a man aged 35 to 55 in good health and CMV-seronegative.

The chain links TRBV21-1 to TRBJ2-2; TRBD2, the table's D call, was not compared with the DNA. TRBV21-1 is marked as a pseudogene. This CDR3 is built from 19 residues. The CDR3 spells CASSKAVRTSGPNTGELFF. CDR3 DNA sequence: TGTGCCAGCAGCAAAGCGGTTAGGACTAGCGGGCCGAACACCGGGGAGCTGTTTTTT.

This chain connects TRBV9 to TRBJ1-2, with a weak D call TRBD1 (6 bases). The CDR3 covers 15 residues. V lost 3 bases, J lost 4 bases, and 16 bases lay in between. Per germline, CDR1 SGDLS and CDR2 YYNGEE. CDR3 region: CASSGGTGGGYGYTF. In DNA form, the CDR3 reads TGTGCCAGCAGCGGGGGGACGGGGGGCGGCTATGGCTACACCTTC.

This clone appeared a few times. The chain carries TRBV28 and TRBJ2-5; TRBD1 aligns across 9 bases. V shed 6 bases and J 4 bases; nucleotides not matched to a gene: 6. Germline V lookup: CDR1 MDHEN, CDR2 SYDVKM. The CDR3 is made up of 14 amino acids. For the CDR3, the DNA is TGTGCCAGCAGATCCACAGGGGGCGCAGAGACCCAGTACTTC. This translates into CASRSTGGAETQYF.

V is TRBV30 and J is TRBJ1-3, with D possibly matching TRBD1 (5 bases). This CDR3 is 14 amino acids long. Trimming removed 2 bases from V and 0 bases from J, with 8 bases in between. Germline V gives CDR1 GTSNPN, CDR2 SVGIG (reference sequence). CDR3 amino acids: CAWSYGGSGNTIYF. In nucleotides, the CDR3 is TGTGCCTGGAGTTACGGGGGCTCTGGAAACACCATATATTTT.

This chain connects TRBV28 to TRBJ2-3; D is undetermined. CDR1 is MDHEN, CDR2 SYDVKM, per germline. CDR3 length: 13 residues. The V end was cut by 10 bases, the J end by 1 base, with 12 bases between. The CDR3 sequence: CANQHRGTDTQYF. The CDR3 region has the DNA TGTGCCAACCAACACAGAGGCACAGATACGCAGTATTTT.